The clone carrying this T cell receptor (beta chain) was recorded once. The sample contains more than one DNA sequence encoding this CDR3. This sample is drawn from a study of blood T cell repertoires in COVID-19. Whole-study context: Some COVID-19 samples were acute and others convalescent; all came from the United States, Italy and Spain. Sources were T cells, B-cell-depleted T cells, or PBMCs; the material itself was cDNA or gDNA.

In the original processing: For nucleated cells, counts were estimated from reference gene primer amplification. Sequenced by immunoSEQ multiplex PCR; TCRdb stores in-frame clones only, minus some. That table supplies the V and J calls and clone size; D and trimming were determined from the DNA. Of some 350,000 clones detected, under 95% appear once; the ten largest clones hold roughly 3%. V was pared by 6 bases and J by 4 bases, with 5 bases between. CDR3 length: 11 residues. CDR1 is MNHEY, CDR2 SVGAGI, per germline. The chain has TRBV6-5 and TRBJ2-3; D not certain. This sequence originates from a woman younger than 30 who had recovered from COVID-19. The sequenced sample consisted of peripheral blood. The CDR3 region is CASSRADTQYF. The CDR3 DNA reads TGTGCCAGCAGCCGGGCAGATACGCAGTATTTT.